The rows below give T cell receptor beta chains drawn from one sample of a study of shared clonotypes between healthy human individuals. Data came from immunoSEQ multiplex PCR; TCRdb stores just in-frame clones and leaves some out. The table includes more than 2,000,000 clones, roughly 92% detected once. Sequenced input: naive CD4+ T cells sorted from blood. The receptors originated from a man aged 18 to 30 in good health. Each CDR3 is given with its conserved first and last residue. Each record gives: V gene, CDR3 protein.

TRBV30 | CAWKWFGGQGAHEQYF
TRBV27 | CASSPGASNEQYF
TRBV28 | CASNRGGAFEQFF
TRBV6-1 | CASRGQGVGEQYF
TRBV18 | CASSPSGGLNEKLFF
TRBV2 | CASSSQGADEQYF
TRBV21-1 | CASSKVCSGSPSSYNSPLHF
TRBV6-6 | CASSSGQGNANPQHF
TRBV27 | CASKGGYGYTF
TRBV11-2 | CASSFMEREAEQFF
TRBV9 | CASSVEASFSNEQFF
TRBV6-6 | CASGRVAMNTGELFF
TRBV7-9 | CASSLGAGVGETQYF
TRBV5-1 | CASSEGQGLNTEAFF
TRBV7-2 | CASSFTGTSPLHF
TRBV30 | CAWSVLGVEQFF
TRBV30 | CAWSGGKTGRDIGNQPQHF
TRBV10-3 | CAISADSYEQYF
TRBV14 | CASSRLGLAENIQYF
TRBV7-8 | CASSPAPRGHYNSPLHF
TRBV7-8 | CASSLDGNTIYF
TRBV19 | CASSDSGHSNEKLFF
TRBV18 | CASSRQGSSEAFF
TRBV2 | CASSTGQGPPYEQYF
TRBV5-1 | CASSLAWRTNEKLFF
TRBV5-1 | CASSGPGRSNEKLFF
TRBV30 | CAWTGNYEQYF
TRBV28 | CASSLNFQGGAFF
TRBV5-6 | CASSLLGKQGDEQYF
TRBV7-3 | CASSAGPNSPLHF
TRBV7-9 | CASSLEIGELFF
TRBV5-1 | CASSPVGANVLTF
TRBV14 | CASSQLRNSPLHF
TRBV5-6 | CASSLVVRRNEQFF
TRBV28 | CASSFSLAGGQETQYF
TRBV14 | CASSQVPGLAGVNEQFF
TRBV11-2 | CASSPRTGTGRRTGELFF
TRBV10-3 | CAISESAGDGTDTQYF
TRBV19 | CASSMSRGSGNTIYF
TRBV5-6 | CASSPTTWNTGELFF
TRBV10-3 | CAISDSGGGTEAFF
TRBV9 | CASSETGSYTGELFF